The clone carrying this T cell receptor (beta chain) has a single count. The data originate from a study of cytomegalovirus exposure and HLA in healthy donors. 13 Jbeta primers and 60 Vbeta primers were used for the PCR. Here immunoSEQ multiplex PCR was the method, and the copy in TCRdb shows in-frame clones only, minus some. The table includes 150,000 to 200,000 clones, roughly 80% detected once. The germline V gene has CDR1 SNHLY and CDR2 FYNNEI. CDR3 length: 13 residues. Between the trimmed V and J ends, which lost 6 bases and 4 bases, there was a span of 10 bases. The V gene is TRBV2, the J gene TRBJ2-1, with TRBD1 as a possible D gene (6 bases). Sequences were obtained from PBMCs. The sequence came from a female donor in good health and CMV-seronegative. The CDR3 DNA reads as TGTGCCAGCAGCGTAGACAGGTACAATGAGCAGTTCTTC. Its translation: CASSVDRYNEQFF. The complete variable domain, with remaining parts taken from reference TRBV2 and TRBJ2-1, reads EPEVTQTPSHQVTQMGQEVILRCVPISNHLYFYWYRQILGQKVEFLVSFYNNEISEKSEIFDDQFSVERPDGSNFTLKIRSTKLEDSAMYFCASSVDRYNEQFFGPGTRLTVL.